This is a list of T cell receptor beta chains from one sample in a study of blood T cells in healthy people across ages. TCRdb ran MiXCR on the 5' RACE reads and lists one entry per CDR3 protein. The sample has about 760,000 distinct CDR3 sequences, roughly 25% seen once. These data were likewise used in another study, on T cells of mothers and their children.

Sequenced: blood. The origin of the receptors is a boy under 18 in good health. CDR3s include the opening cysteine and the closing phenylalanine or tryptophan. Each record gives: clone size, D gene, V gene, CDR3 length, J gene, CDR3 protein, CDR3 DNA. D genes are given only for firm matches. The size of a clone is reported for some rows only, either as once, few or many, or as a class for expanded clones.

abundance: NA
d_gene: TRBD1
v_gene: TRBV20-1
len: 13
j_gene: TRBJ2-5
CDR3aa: CSASLQGVKTQYF
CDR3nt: TGCAGTGCTAGCCTTCAGGGGGTGAAGACCCAGTACTTC

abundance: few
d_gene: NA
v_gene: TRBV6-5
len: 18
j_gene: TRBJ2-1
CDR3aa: CASSYSVISGFSSNEQFF
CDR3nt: TGTGCCAGCAGTTACTCAGTCATTAGCGGCTTTTCGTCAAATGAGCAGTTCTTC

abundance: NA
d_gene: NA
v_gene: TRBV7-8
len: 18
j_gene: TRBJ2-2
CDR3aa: CASSLVGTDNPGTWELFF
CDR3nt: TGTGCCAGCAGCTTAGTAGGAACGGACAACCCTGGGACGTGGGAGCTGTTTTTT

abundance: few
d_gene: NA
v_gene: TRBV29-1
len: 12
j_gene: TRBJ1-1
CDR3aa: CSGANWGTEAFF
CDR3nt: TGCAGCGGCGCGAACTGGGGCACTGAAGCTTTCTTT

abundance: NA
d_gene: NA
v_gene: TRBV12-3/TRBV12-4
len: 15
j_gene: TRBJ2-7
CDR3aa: CASSLAQVRTYEQYF
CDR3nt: TGTGCCAGCAGTTTAGCGCAGGTTCGAACCTACGAGCAGTACTTC

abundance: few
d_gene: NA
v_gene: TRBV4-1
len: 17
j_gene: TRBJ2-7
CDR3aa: CASSQGFQGHISYEQYF
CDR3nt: TGCGCCAGCAGCCAAGGCTTCCAGGGGCACATATCCTACGAGCAGTACTTC

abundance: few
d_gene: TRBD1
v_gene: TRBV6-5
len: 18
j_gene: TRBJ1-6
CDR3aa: CASSYLGTGASYNSPLHF
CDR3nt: TGTGCCAGCAGTTACTTGGGGACAGGGGCGTCCTATAATTCACCCCTCCACTTT

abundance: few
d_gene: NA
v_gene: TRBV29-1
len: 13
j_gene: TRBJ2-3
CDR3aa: CSVRGIHTDTQYF
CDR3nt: TGCAGCGTTCGCGGGATCCACACAGATACGCAGTATTTT

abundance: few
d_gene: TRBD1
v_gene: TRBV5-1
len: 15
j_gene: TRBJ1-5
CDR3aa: CASSGGTGYDQPQHF
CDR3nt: TGCGCCAGCAGCGGGGGGACAGGGTACGATCAGCCCCAGCATTTT

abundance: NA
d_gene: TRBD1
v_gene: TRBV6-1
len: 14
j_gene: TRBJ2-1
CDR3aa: CASIDPGQGREQFF
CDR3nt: TGTGCCAGCATCGACCCGGGACAGGGTAGGGAGCAGTTCTTC

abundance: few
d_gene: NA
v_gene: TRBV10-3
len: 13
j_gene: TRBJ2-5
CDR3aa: CAIKGPYQETQYF
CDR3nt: TGTGCCATCAAGGGCCCGTACCAAGAGACCCAGTACTTC

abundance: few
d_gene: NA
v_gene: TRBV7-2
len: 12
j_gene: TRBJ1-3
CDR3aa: CASSSYGNTIYF
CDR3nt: TGTGCCAGCAGCTCTTATGGAAACACCATATATTTT

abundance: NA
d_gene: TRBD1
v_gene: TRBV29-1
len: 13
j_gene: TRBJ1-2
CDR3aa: CSVDRGQSYGYTF
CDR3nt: TGCAGCGTGGACAGGGGGCAGAGCTATGGCTACACCTTC

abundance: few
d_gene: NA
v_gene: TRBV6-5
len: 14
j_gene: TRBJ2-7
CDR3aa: CASSRVQGSYEQYF
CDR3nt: TGTGCCAGCAGCCGTGTTCAGGGGTCCTACGAGCAGTACTTC

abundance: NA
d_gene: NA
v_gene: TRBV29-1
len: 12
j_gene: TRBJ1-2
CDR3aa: CTVGLESYGYTF
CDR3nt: TGCACCGTGGGGTTGGAGTCCTATGGCTACACCTTC

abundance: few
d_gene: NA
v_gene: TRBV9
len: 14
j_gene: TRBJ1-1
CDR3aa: CASSVGPGSTEAFF
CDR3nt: TGTGCCAGCAGCGTAGGCCCGGGATCCACTGAAGCTTTCTTT

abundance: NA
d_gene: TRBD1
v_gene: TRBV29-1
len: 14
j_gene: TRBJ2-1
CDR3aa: CSAIDRGRNNEQFF
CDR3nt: TGCAGCGCTATTGACAGGGGGCGGAACAATGAGCAGTTCTTC

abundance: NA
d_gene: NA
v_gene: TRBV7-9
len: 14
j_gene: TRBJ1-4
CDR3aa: CASSTISTNEKLFF
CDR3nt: TGTGCCAGCAGCACGATCTCAACTAATGAAAAACTGTTTTTT

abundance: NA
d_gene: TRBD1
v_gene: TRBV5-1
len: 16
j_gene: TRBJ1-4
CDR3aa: CASRTTGGASNEKLFF
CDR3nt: TGCGCCAGCAGGACCACAGGGGGCGCATCTAATGAAAAACTGTTTTTT

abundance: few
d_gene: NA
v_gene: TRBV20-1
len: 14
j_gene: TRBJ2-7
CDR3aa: CSARVGGNSYEQYF
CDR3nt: TGCAGTGCTAGAGTGGGGGGCAACTCCTACGAGCAGTACTTC

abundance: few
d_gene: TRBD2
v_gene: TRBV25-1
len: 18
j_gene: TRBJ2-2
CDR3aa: CASSERVTSDSNTGELFF
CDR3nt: TGTGCCAGCAGTGAAAGAGTGACTAGCGATTCGAACACCGGGGAGCTGTTTTTT

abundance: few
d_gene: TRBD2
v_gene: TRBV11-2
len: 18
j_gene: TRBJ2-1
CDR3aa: CASSTEGTSGRSMNEQFF
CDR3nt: TGTGCCAGCAGCACGGAGGGGACTAGCGGGAGATCGATGAATGAGCAGTTCTTC

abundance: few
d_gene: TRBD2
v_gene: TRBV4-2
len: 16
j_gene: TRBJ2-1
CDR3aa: CASSQDAASGSNEQFF
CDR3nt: TGTGCCAGCAGCCAAGATGCGGCTAGCGGGAGTAATGAGCAGTTCTTC

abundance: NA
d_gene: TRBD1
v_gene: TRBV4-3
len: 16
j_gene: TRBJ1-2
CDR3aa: CASSQGTGGPWRGYTF
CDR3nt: TGCGCCAGCAGCCAAGGGACAGGGGGCCCTTGGCGTGGCTACACCTTC

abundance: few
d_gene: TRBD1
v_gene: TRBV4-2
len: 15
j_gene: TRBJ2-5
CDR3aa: CASSRWTGPQETQYF
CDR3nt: TGTGCCAGCAGTCGTTGGACAGGGCCACAAGAGACCCAGTACTTC

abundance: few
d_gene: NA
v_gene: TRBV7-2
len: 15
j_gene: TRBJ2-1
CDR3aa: CASSLRPGRDAEQFF
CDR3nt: TGTGCCAGCAGCTTAAGGCCGGGGCGGGATGCTGAGCAGTTCTTC

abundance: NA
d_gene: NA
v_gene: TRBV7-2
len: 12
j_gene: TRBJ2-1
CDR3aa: CASSHGAGEQFF
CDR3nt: TGTGCCAGCAGCCATGGAGCGGGTGAGCAGTTCTTC

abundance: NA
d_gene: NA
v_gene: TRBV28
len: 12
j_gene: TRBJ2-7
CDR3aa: CASSPSVYEQYF
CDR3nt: TGTGCCAGCAGTCCCTCAGTATACGAGCAGTACTTC

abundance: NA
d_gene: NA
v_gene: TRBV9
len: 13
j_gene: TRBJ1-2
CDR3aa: CASSVDQVEGYTF
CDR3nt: TGTGCCAGCAGCGTAGATCAGGTTGAGGGCTACACCTTC

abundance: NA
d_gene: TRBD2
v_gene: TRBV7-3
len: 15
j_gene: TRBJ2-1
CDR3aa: CASSPTGPAGGEQFF
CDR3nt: TGTGCCAGCAGCCCGACGGGGCCAGCGGGAGGTGAGCAGTTCTTC

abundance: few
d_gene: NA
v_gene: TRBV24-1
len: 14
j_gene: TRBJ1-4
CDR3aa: CATSERGDGEKLFF
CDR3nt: TGTGCCACCAGTGAAAGGGGGGACGGTGAAAAACTGTTTTTT

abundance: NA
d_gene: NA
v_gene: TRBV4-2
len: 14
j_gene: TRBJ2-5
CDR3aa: CASSQARTEETQYF
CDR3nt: TGTGCCAGCAGCCAAGCCCGGACTGAAGAGACCCAGTACTTC

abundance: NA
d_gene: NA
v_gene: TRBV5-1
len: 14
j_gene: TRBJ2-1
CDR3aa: CASTQWSPDNEQFF
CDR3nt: TGCGCCAGCACCCAGTGGTCGCCGGACAATGAGCAGTTCTTC

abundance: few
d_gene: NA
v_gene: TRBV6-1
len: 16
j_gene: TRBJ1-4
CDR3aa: CASSEFVRATNEKLFF
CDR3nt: TGTGCCAGCAGTGAGTTCGTCAGGGCAACTAATGAAAAACTGTTTTTT

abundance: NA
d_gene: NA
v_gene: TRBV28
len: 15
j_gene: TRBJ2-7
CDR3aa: CASSLSSGQSYEQYF
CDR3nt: TGTGCCAGCAGTTTAAGTTCCGGCCAGTCCTACGAGCAGTACTTC

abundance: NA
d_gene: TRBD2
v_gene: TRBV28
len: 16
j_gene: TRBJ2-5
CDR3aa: CASSFYFSGTQETQYF
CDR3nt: TGTGCCAGCAGTTTTTATTTCAGCGGGACCCAAGAGACCCAGTACTTC

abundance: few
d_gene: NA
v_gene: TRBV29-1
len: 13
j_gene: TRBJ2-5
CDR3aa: CSGIPVLQETQYF
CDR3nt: TGCAGCGGCATACCCGTCCTCCAAGAGACCCAGTACTTC

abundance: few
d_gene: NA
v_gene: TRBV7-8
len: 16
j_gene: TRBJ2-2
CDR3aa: CASSLVGRVLTGELFF
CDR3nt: TGTGCCAGCAGCTTAGTGGGCAGGGTCTTGACCGGGGAGCTGTTTTTT

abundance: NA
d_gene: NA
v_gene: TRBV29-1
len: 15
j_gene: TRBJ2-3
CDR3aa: CSVERSSEDPDTQYF
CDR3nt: TGCAGCGTTGAGCGGTCTAGCGAGGATCCAGATACGCAGTATTTT

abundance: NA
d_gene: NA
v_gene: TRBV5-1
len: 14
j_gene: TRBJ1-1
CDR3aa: CASSGQQTNTEAFF
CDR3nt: TGCGCCAGCAGCGGCCAGCAGACCAACACTGAAGCTTTCTTT

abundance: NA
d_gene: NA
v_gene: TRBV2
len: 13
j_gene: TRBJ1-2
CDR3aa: CASFGLRDYGYTF
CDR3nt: TGTGCCAGCTTCGGATTGAGGGACTATGGCTACACCTTC

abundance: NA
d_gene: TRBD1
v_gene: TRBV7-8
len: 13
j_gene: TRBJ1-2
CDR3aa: CASSGDSYYGYTF
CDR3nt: TGTGCCAGCAGCGGGGACAGCTACTATGGCTACACCTTC

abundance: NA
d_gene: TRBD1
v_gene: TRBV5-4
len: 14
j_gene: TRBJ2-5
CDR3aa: CASSSQGIQETQYF
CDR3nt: TGTGCTAGCAGCTCACAGGGGATACAAGAGACCCAGTACTTC

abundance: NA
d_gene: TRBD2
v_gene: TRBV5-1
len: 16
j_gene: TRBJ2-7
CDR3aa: CASSLSAGGRTYEQYF
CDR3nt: TGCGCCAGCAGCTTATCCGCGGGAGGGCGAACCTACGAGCAGTACTTC

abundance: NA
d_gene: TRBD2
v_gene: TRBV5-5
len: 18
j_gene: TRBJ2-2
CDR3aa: CASSLKLAGGMATGELFF
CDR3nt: TGTGCCAGCAGCTTGAAACTAGCGGGAGGGATGGCCACCGGGGAGCTGTTTTTT

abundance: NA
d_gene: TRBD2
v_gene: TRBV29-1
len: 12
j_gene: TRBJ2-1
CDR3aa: CSVGLATSEQFF
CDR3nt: TGCAGCGTTGGACTAGCTACTAGCGAGCAGTTCTTC

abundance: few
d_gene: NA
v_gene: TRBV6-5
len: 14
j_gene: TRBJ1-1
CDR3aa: CASSYGGSWTEAFF
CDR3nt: TGTGCCAGCAGTTACGGGGGGTCGTGGACTGAAGCTTTCTTT

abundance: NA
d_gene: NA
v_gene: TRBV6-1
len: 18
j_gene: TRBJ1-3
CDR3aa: CASSAARGARGSGNTIYF
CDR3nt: TGTGCCAGCAGTGCCGCCCGGGGGGCTCGAGGCTCTGGAAACACCATATATTTT

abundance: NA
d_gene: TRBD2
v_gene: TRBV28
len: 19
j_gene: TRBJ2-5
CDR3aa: CASRPLRTSGSSGMETQHF
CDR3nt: TGTGCCAGCAGACCTCTTAGGACTAGCGGGAGCTCGGGGATGGAGACCCAGCACTTC

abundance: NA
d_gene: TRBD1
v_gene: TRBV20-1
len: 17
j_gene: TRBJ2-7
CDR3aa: CSADGQGAAFGMYEQYF
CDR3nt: TGCAGTGCCGATGGACAGGGGGCGGCATTTGGCATGTACGAGCAGTACTTC

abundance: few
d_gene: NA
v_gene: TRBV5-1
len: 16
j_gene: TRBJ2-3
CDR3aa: CASSLNTGVGPDTQYF
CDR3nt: TGCGCCAGCAGCTTGAATACAGGAGTAGGGCCAGATACGCAGTATTTT

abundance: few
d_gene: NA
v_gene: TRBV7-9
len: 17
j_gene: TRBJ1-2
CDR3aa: CASSLEPVAASRFGYTF
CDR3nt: TGTGCCAGCAGCTTAGAGCCCGTAGCGGCTAGTCGGTTTGGCTACACCTTC

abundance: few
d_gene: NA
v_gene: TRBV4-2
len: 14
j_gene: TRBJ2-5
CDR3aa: CASSLGAFGETQYF
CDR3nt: TGTGCCAGCAGCCTCGGGGCGTTCGGTGAGACCCAGTACTTC